This TCR beta chain was sequenced for a study of T cell responses to AZD1222 COVID-19 vaccine. The study's findings and limits: CD4 TCRs linked to vaccination spanned spike, dominating at 160-218 and 743-854.

As to this clone: As yet, its antigen is unknown.

CDR1 is LGHDT and CDR2 is YNNKEL in the germline V gene (reference sequence). V lost 0 bases, J lost 2 bases, and 13 bases lay in between. The CDR3 loop spans 16 amino acids. Using immunoSEQ multiplex PCR, the repertoire was profiled, and TCRdb retains in-frame clones only, with some absent. Here the sample spans over 100,000 clones, roughly 90% being singletons. The material sequenced was peripheral blood, taken on day 0 of MenACWY control vaccination. The gene calls are TRBV3-1 (or the pseudogene TRBV3-2) and TRBJ1-2; TRBD1 is a possible D gene (5 bases). This TCR derives from an adult in good health. CDR3 in DNA: TGTGCCAGCAGCCAAGAGGGGCGCGTGTTGAACTATGGCTACACCTTC. This translates into CASSQEGRVLNYGYTF.